Each of the 14 T cell receptor beta chains below was sequenced from the same sample in a study of T cells in Graves' hyperthyroidism and ophthalmopathy. From RNA transcripts, TCR beta CDR3 regions were amplified. First-round RT-PCR of the TCR CDR3 relied on the HTBI primer set. Each CDR3 protein gets one entry after TCRdb re-called the multiplex PCR reads with MiXCR. The sample lists around 600,000 distinct CDR3 sequences; roughly a sixth were seen once. Sequencing input: blood. The receptors come from a woman aged 40 to 50 with Graves' ophthalmopathy.

The V gene is TRBV29-1, the J gene TRBJ2-5, with a tentative D call TRBD1 (6 bases). The germline V gene encodes CDR1 SQVTM and CDR2 ANQGSEA. Deletions cut 4 bases from V and 9 bases from J, with 12 bases between. The CDR3 consists of 11 residues. CDR3 nucleotide sequence: TGCAGCGTTGTGAGGGGGAAGGCCCAGTACTTC. Its translation: CSVVRGKAQYF. Drawing the rest from reference TRBV29-1 and TRBJ2-5, the complete variable domain is SAVISQKPSRDICQRGTSLTIQCQVDSQVTMMFWYRQQPGQSLTLIATANQGSEATYESGFVIDKFPISRPNLTFSTLTVSNMSPEDSSIYLCSVVRGKAQYFGPGTRLLVL.

This clonotype has at least ten counts. The genes are TRBV24-1 and TRBJ1-1, with 10 bases that match TRBD1. The CDR3 sequence is 14 residues long. CDR1 and CDR2 from the germline V gene are KGHDR and SFDVKD. With 4 bases clipped from V and 4 bases from J, the junction kept 2 bases outside the gene matches. CDR3 loop: CATSEWTGGTEAFF. For the CDR3, the DNA is TGTGCCACCAGTGAATGGACAGGGGGCACTGAAGCTTTCTTT.

The rearrangement uses TRBV20-1 and TRBJ2-3, with 8 bases aligning to TRBD2. Germline trimming cut 7 bases from V and 4 bases from J; bases unmatched to any gene: 13. Germline CDR1 and CDR2: DFQATT and SNEGSKA (reference sequence). This CDR3 is 15 amino acids long. The CDR3 region is CSGSSGGPSADTQYF. CDR3 coding DNA: TGCAGTGGCTCCTCGGGAGGGCCTTCTGCAGATACGCAGTATTTT.

There are many counts of this clonotype. The genes are TRBV2 and TRBJ1-1, with TRBD1 as a possible D gene (6 bases). With 6 bases removed from V and 10 bases from J, the gap between germline ends came to 15 bases. Germline V lookup: CDR1 SNHLY, CDR2 FYNNEI. CDR3 length: 12 amino acids. CDR3 sequence reads: CASRLQGGSAFF. The CDR3, as DNA: TGTGCCAGCAGGTTACAGGGAGGTTCAGCTTTCTTT.

The genes are TRBV2 and TRBJ1-2, with a tentative D call TRBD1 (6 bases). CDR3 length: 14 amino acids. Germline CDR1 SNHLY, CDR2 FYNNEI. V was pared by 3 bases and J by 4 bases, with 12 bases between. The CDR3 protein is CASSEEVRGYGYTF. In DNA form, the CDR3 reads TGTGCCAGCAGTGAGGAGGTCAGGGGCTATGGCTACACCTTC.

The chain employs TRBV7-9 and TRBJ2-2, with D perhaps matching TRBD2 (5 bases). Trimming took off 2 bases at V and 4 bases at J, with 14 bases between the two ends. This CDR3 spans 16 amino acids. Germline V lookup: CDR1 SEHNR, CDR2 FQNEAQ (reference sequence). The DNA of the CDR3 is TGTGCCAGCAGCTTAACCGGGGAACTCTTCACCGGGGAGCTGTTTTTT. Its protein is CASSLTGELFTGELFF.

A remark on this clonotype: A clone one base away is much larger, so this may be a read error. This chain links TRBV7-2 with TRBJ1-5, with a tentative D call TRBD1 (6 bases). Trimming left V 5 bases short and J 5 bases short, with 19 bases between. CDR1 SGHTA and CDR2 FQGNSA come from the germline V gene. The CDR3 spans 16 residues. The CDR3 is CASSLHRESSHQPQHF. In DNA, the CDR3 is TGTGCCAGCAGCCTTCACAGGGAGAGCAGCCATCAGCCCCAGCATTTT. Full variable domain (missing parts from reference TRBV7-2 and TRBJ1-5): GAGVSQSPSNKVTEKGKDVELRCDPISGHTALYWYRQSLGQGLEFLIYFQGNSAPDKSGLPSDRFSAERTGGSVSTLTIQRTQQEDSAVYLCASSLHRESSHQPQHFGDGTRLSIL.

This clonotype was seen ten or more times. This chain links TRBV10-3 with TRBJ2-5; TRBD2 might be the D (5 bases). Between the trimmed V and J ends, which lost 0 bases and 2 bases, there was a span of 7 bases. Germline CDR1 is ENHRY and CDR2 is SYGVKD. This CDR3 is built from 14 residues. The CDR3 spells CAISESTGQETQYF. CDR3 coding DNA: TGTGCCATCAGTGAGTCGACGGGACAAGAGACCCAGTACTTC.

V usage is TRBV10-3 and J usage is TRBJ2-3; no reliable D call. CDR1 ENHRY and CDR2 SYGVKD come from the germline V gene. Deletions cut 2 bases from V and 2 bases from J, with 11 bases between. CDR3 length equals 15 residues. The CDR3 coding sequence is TGTGCCATCAGTGAGGGGCAGAAGTACACAGATACGCAGTATTTT. Translating it yields CAISEGQKYTDTQYF.

The genes are TRBV7-3 and TRBJ2-3; TRBD2 matches at 14 bases. The V segment lost 5 bases and the J segment 4 bases; nucleotides outside the gene matches: 5. Per the germline V gene, CDR1 is SGHTA and CDR2 is FQGTGA. The CDR3 length is 16 residues. CDR3 amino acids: CASSEGLAGESDTQYF. CDR3 nucleotide sequence: TGTGCCAGCAGCGAGGGACTAGCGGGGGAATCAGATACGCAGTATTTT.

This clonotype has at least ten counts. V is TRBV28 and J is TRBJ2-1; 8 bases map to TRBD2. The CDR3 spans 13 residues. The V and J ends lost 8 bases and 3 bases, in that order; junction bases with no gene match: 3. CDR1 and CDR2 (germline): MDHEN, SYDVKM. CDR3 region: CASRLALYNEQFF. CDR3 DNA sequence: TGTGCCAGCCGACTAGCGCTCTACAATGAGCAGTTCTTC.

This clonotype was seen many times. This rearrangement joins TRBV3-1 to TRBJ2-5, with 7 bases matching TRBD2. The germline CDR1 and CDR2 sequences are LGHDT and YNNKEL (reference sequence). The CDR3 spans 13 residues. V was clipped by 1 base and J by 4 bases; unmatched bases: 0. CDR3 DNA: TGTGCCAGCAGCCAAGCGGGAGGAGAGACCCAGTACTTC. Translated: CASSQAGGETQYF.

The table lists this clonotype with many counts. This chain uses TRBV2 with TRBJ2-6, with D perhaps TRBD2 (5 bases). The CDR3 sequence is 15 residues long. V dropped 5 bases and J dropped 0 bases, with 8 bases sitting between them. In germline, CDR1 is SNHLY, CDR2 FYNNEI. Here the CDR3 reads CASSRELSGANVLTF. DNA of the CDR3: TGTGCCAGCAGTCGGGAACTCTCTGGGGCCAACGTCCTGACTTTC. Full variable domain (outside the CDR3, taken from reference TRBV2 and TRBJ2-6): EPEVTQTPSHQVTQMGQEVILRCVPISNHLYFYWYRQILGQKVEFLVSFYNNEISEKSEIFDDQFSVERPDGSNFTLKIRSTKLEDSAMYFCASSRELSGANVLTFGAGSRLTVL.

This clonotype was seen only a few times. The rearrangement uses TRBV20-1 and TRBJ2-7; 10 positions agree with TRBD2. Trimming took 3 bases from V and 5 from J; bases not matched to a gene: 13. Germline CDR1 reads DFQATT; CDR2 reads SNEGSKA (reference sequence). The CDR3 runs 16 residues. CDR3 coding DNA: TGCAGTGCTAGCCCCCCCACTAGCGGGATAAGGAACGAGCAGTACTTC. The encoded protein is CSASPPTSGIRNEQYF.